This T cell receptor beta chain was identified during a study of T cells after yellow fever vaccination. The CDR3 runs 15 residues. Germline CDR1 MNHEY, CDR2 SMNVEV (reference sequence). J lost 6 bases, V lost 6 bases, and 11 bases had no gene match. This clonotype appeared a few times. Its antigen is currently unknown. TCRdb re-derived calls from the 5' RACE reads in MiXCR, one entry per CDR3 protein. Here the sample spans about 400,000 distinct CDR3 sequences, over 5% being singletons. Findings and caveats of the study: Subsequent booster samples again held most clones from primary vaccination (96% CD4, roughly 91% CD8).

The TCR sequence derives from a man younger than 45 who received the YFV17D yellow fever vaccine. The sample was PBMCs, taken 5 days after the yellow fever booster vaccination. This sequence joins TRBV27 and TRBJ2-1, with 7 bases matching TRBD2. CDR3 bases: TGTGCCAGCAGCCTTGCGGGGGAAGTGGCCAATGAGCAGTTCTTC. Protein product: CASSLAGEVANEQFF.